Listed here are 11 T cell receptor beta chains from one sample, sequenced in a study of control samples from healthy donors and cancer patients. Sequencing was performed with immunoSEQ multiplex PCR; in TCRdb, only in-frame clones are kept and a portion is missing. Here the sample spans 120,000 or so clones, over 75% being singletons. The sequenced sample consisted of PBMCs. All receptors derive from a woman in her sixties or seventies with lung cancer.

The chain employs TRBV6-6 and TRBJ1-5; TRBD1 might be the D (5 bases). Germline lookup yields CDR1 MNHNY and CDR2 SVGAGI (reference sequence). This CDR3 has 15 residues. Trimming took 5 bases from V and 7 from J, leaving 18 bases between them. Here the CDR3 DNA reads TGTGCCAGCAGTCCCACGGCAGGGAGGGAACAGCCCCAGCATTTT. This gives the protein CASSPTAGREQPQHF.

The V gene is TRBV7-2, the J gene TRBJ1-5; the D gene is possibly TRBD1 (5 bases). The V end lost 6 bases, the J end lost 2 bases, and 11 bases lay between the germline ends. This CDR3 is built from 14 residues. CDR1 SGHTA and CDR2 FQGNSA come from the germline V gene. The CDR3 protein is CASRGPGGNQPQHF. CDR3 bases: TGTGCCAGCAGGGGGCCTGGGGGCAATCAGCCCCAGCATTTT.

This clone was recorded a few times. The chain links TRBV19 to TRBJ1-6; unclear D gene. The germline V and J ends were trimmed by 7 bases and 6 bases, with 7 bases remaining between them. Germline CDR1 reads LNHDA; CDR2 reads SQIVND (reference sequence). The CDR3 is made up of 12 amino acids. The CDR3, as DNA: TGTGCCAGTATCCACATTAATTCACCCCTCCACTTT. Encoded protein: CASIHINSPLHF.

The V gene is TRBV6-2 or TRBV6-3, the J gene TRBJ2-7, with D possibly being TRBD1 (7 bases). Per germline, CDR1 MNHEY and CDR2 SVGEGT. The CDR3 runs to 17 residues. Trimming took off 4 bases at V and 5 bases at J, with 24 bases between the two ends. The CDR3 nucleotides read TGTGCCAGCAGTTCAACAGGGGCGCGGGGTTCGAGGGACGAGCAGTACTTC. It codes for CASSSTGARGSRDEQYF.

The chain recombines TRBV27 with TRBJ2-1; D ambiguous. The germline CDR1 and CDR2 sequences are MNHEY and SMNVEV (reference sequence). This CDR3 region has 15 residues. The V end was cut by 6 bases, the J end by 7 bases, with 19 bases between. CDR3 protein: CASRTRNQGRNEQFF. CDR3 nucleotide sequence: TGTGCCAGCAGAACACGGAACCAAGGACGGAATGAGCAGTTCTTC.

The chain has TRBV9 and TRBJ1-1; D call uncertain. This CDR3 comprises 14 residues. V was cut by 3 bases and J by 4 bases, with 13 bases left in between. CDR1 and CDR2 from the germline V gene are SGDLS and YYNGEE. DNA of the CDR3: TGTGCCAGCAGCGCCGGACGTGCGCTCACTGAAGCTTTCTTT. This sequence encodes CASSAGRALTEAFF.

The chain employs TRBV5-1 and TRBJ1-1; a weak D match, TRBD1 (6 bases). Trimming cost V 8 bases and J 4 bases, with 18 bases left between them. Germline CDR1 and CDR2: SGHRS and YFSETQ. The CDR3 has 14 residues. The CDR3 spells CASSKGRGGTEAFF. In DNA form, the CDR3 reads TGCGCCAGTTCCAAGGGAAGAGGGGGCACTGAAGCTTTCTTT.

This chain joins TRBV5-1 and TRBJ2-3; weak D call: TRBD2 (6 bases). CDR1 is SGHRS and CDR2 is YFSETQ in the germline V gene. Trimming took off 4 bases at V and 1 base at J, with 10 bases between the two ends. This CDR3 region has 14 residues. The CDR3 region has the DNA TGCGCCAGCAGCCTCCGCGGGGGCACAGATACGCAGTATTTT. Translating it yields CASSLRGGTDTQYF.

The J gene is TRBJ2-7, the V gene TRBV3-1 (or the pseudogene TRBV3-2); no clear D. Germline CDR1 reads LGHDT; CDR2 reads YNNKEL (reference sequence). This CDR3 spans 13 amino acids. V was cut by 4 bases and J by 4 bases, with 11 bases left in between. The chain's CDR3 is CASSLTPPYEQYF. CDR3 in DNA: TGTGCCAGCAGCCTTACTCCCCCTTACGAGCAGTACTTC.

The chain couples TRBV5-1 to TRBJ2-7; D call uncertain. Germline-derived CDR1 and CDR2 are SGHRS and YFSETQ. This CDR3 spans 14 amino acids. The V and J ends lost 0 bases and 0 bases respectively, with 7 bases between them. This chain's CDR3 is CASSLEDPSYEQYF. The DNA of the CDR3 is TGCGCCAGCAGCTTGGAAGACCCCTCCTACGAGCAGTACTTC. Complete variable domain (other parts from reference TRBV5-1 and TRBJ2-7): KAGVTQTPRYLIKTRGQQVTLSCSPISGHRSVSWYQQTPGQGLQFLFEYFSETQRNKGNFPGRFSGRQFSNSRSEMNVSTLELGDSALYLCASSLEDPSYEQYFGPGTRLTVT.

This rearrangement joins TRBV5-1 to TRBJ2-3, with TRBD2 matching over 8 bases. Germline CDR1 SGHRS, CDR2 YFSETQ. CDR3 length: 16 amino acids. Unmatched junction bases numbered 5, after V lost 0 bases and J lost 2 bases. In nucleotides, the CDR3 is TGCGCCAGCAGCTTGGTCCTGACTAGCGACACAGATACGCAGTATTTT. Its translation: CASSLVLTSDTDTQYF.